This TCR beta chain was recovered during a study of T cells in Graves' hyperthyroidism and ophthalmopathy. Clinicians diagnosed patients from clinical symptoms, serum thyroxine and TRAb, thyroid ultrasound and orbital computed tomography. The length of the CDR3 is 16 residues. CDR1 is KGHSH and CDR2 is LQKENI in the germline V gene. V was shortened by 2 bases and J by 0 bases, with 10 bases between the two germline ends. Amplification of TCR beta CDR3 regions was performed using RNA transcripts as template. HTBI primers were employed in a first-round RT-PCR of the TCR CDR3. TCRdb independently ran MiXCR on the multiplex PCR reads; one entry per CDR3 protein. The data show approximately 570,000 distinct CDR3 sequences, with just under 20% seen just once and around 50% held by the top ten.

This TCR came from a middle-aged man with Graves' ophthalmopathy. The genes are TRBV18 and TRBJ2-2; D unclear. The material sequenced was blood. Written as DNA, the CDR3 is TGTGCCAGCTCACCAGGGGAAATGGCGAACACCGGGGAGCTGTTTTTT. Translation gives CASSPGEMANTGELFF. Based on the CDR3 plus reference TRBV18 and TRBJ2-2, the full variable domain is NAGVMQNPRHLVRRRGQEARLRCSPMKGHSHVYWYRQLPEEGLKFMVYLQKENIIDESGMPKERFSAEFPKEGPSILRIQQVVRGDSAAYFCASSPGEMANTGELFFGEGSRLTVL.